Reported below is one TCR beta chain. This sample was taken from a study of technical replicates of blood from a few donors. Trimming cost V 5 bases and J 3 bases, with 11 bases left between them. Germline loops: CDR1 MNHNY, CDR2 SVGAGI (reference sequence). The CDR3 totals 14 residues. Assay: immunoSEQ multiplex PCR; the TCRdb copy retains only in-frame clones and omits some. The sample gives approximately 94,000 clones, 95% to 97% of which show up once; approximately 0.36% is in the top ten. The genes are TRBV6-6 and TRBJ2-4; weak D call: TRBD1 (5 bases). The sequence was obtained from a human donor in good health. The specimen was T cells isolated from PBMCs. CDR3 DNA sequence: TGTGCCAGCAGTCCCCGACAGTACAAAAACATTCAGTACTTC. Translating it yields CASSPRQYKNIQYF.